This TCR beta chain originates from a study of blood T cell repertoires in COVID-19. Study as a whole: From the United States, Italy and Spain came samples of acute and convalescent COVID-19. In each case, the material was cDNA or gDNA derived from T cells, B-cell-depleted T cells, or PBMCs.

Authors' processing steps: Quantification of nucleated cells was approximated via reference gene primer amplification. TCRdb keeps only in-frame clones here, not all; method: immunoSEQ multiplex PCR. For V, J and clone size, that table is used; D and trimming come from the DNA. The table includes tens of thousands of clones, roughly four fifths detected once. The CDR3 has 16 amino acids. The V segment lost 6 bases and the J segment 6 bases; nucleotides outside the gene matches: 11. Per germline, CDR1 MNHEY and CDR2 SVGEGT. The rearrangement joins TRBV6-2 or TRBV6-3 to TRBJ2-1, with 10 nucleotides matching TRBD2. The receptor comes from a woman in her sixties with acute or convalescent COVID-19. Sequencing was carried out using peripheral blood. DNA for the CDR3: TGTGCCAGCAGCTCCCGGAAAGCGGGAGGGCTCAATGAGCAGTTCTTC. Protein sequence: CASSSRKAGGLNEQFF.